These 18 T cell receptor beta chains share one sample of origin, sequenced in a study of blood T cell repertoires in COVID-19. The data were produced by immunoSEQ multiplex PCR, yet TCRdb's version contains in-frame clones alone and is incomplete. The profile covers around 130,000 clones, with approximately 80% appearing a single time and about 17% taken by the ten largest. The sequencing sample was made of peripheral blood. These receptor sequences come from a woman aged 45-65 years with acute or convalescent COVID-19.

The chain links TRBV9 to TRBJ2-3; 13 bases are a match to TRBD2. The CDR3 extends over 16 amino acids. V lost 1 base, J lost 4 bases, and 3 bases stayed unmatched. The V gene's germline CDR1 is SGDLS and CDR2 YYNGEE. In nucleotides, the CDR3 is TGTGCCAGCAGCGTAACGGGACTAGCGGGGTCAGATACGCAGTATTTT. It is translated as CASSVTGLAGSDTQYF.

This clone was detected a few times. The CDR3 nucleotides read TGCGCCAGCAGTACAGGGGGAATTGCCTACGAGCAGTACTTC. Translated, it gives CASSTGGIAYEQYF. The rearrangement links TRBV10-2 to TRBJ2-7; 8 bases are shared with TRBD1. The CDR3 has 14 residues. Germline V gene sequence: CDR1 WSHSY, CDR2 SAAADI. J was trimmed by 2 bases and V by 5 bases; bases with no gene match: 5.

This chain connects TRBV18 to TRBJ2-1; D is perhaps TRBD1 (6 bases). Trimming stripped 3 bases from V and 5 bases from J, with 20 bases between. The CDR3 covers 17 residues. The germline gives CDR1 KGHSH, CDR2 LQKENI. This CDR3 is CASSPRNYRDIDNEQFF. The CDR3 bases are TGTGCCAGCTCACCCCGAAACTACCGGGACATTGACAATGAGCAGTTCTTC.

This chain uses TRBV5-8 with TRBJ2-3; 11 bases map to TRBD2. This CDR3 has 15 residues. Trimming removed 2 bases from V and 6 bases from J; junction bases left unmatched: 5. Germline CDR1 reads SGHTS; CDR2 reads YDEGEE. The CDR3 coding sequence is TGTGCCAGCAGCTTTAGCGGGGGGGCCCTCGATACGCAGTATTTT. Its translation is CASSFSGGALDTQYF.

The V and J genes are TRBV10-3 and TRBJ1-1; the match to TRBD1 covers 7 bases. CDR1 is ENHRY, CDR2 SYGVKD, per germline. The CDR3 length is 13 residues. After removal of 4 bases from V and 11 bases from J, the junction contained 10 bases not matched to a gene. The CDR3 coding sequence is TGTGCCATCAGTGTTAAGGGGGCCCCAGAGGCTTTCTTT. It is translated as CAISVKGAPEAFF.

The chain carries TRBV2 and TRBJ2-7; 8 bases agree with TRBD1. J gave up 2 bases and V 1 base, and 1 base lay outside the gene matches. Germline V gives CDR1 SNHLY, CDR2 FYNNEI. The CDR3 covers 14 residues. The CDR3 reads CASSEGTGTYEQYF. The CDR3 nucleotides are TGTGCCAGCAGTGAAGGGACAGGGACCTACGAGCAGTACTTC. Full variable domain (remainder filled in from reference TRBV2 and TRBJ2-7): EPEVTQTPSHQVTQMGQEVILRCVPISNHLYFYWYRQILGQKVEFLVSFYNNEISEKSEIFDDQFSVERPDGSNFTLKIRSTKLEDSAMYFCASSEGTGTYEQYFGPGTRLTVT.

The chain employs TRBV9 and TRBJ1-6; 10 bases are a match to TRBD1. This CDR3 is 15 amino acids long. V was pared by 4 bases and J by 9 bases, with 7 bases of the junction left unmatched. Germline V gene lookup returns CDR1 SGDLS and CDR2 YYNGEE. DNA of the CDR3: TGTGCCAGCAGCCAAGGGACAGGGGAAAGTTCACCCCTCCACTTT. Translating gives CASSQGTGESSPLHF.

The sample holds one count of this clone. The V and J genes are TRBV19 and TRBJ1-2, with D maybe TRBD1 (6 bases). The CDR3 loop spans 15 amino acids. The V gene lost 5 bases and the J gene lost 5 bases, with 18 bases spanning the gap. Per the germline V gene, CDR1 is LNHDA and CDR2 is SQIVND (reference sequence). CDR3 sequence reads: CASSAQGLSGYGYTF. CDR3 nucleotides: TGTGCCAGTAGTGCACAGGGTTTATCGGGATATGGCTACACCTTC. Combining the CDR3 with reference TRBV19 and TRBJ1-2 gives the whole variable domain DGGITQSPKYLFRKEGQNVTLSCEQNLNHDAMYWYRQDPGQGLRLIYYSQIVNDFQKGDIAEGYSVSREKKESFPLTVTSAQKNPTAFYLCASSAQGLSGYGYTFGSGTRLTVV.

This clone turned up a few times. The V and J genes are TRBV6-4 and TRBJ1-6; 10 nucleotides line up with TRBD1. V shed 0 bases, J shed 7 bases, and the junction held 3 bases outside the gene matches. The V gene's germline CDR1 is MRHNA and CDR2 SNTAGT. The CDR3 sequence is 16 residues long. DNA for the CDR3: TGTGCCAGCAGTGACTCGGGACAGGGGCAAAATTCACCCCTCCACTTT. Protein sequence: CASSDSGQGQNSPLHF.

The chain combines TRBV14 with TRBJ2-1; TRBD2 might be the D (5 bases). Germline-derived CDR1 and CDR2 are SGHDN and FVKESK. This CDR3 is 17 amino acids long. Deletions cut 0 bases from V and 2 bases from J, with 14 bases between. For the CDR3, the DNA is TGTGCCAGCAGCCAAGATTTGAGCGGCAGGACCTACAATGAGCAGTTCTTC. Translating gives CASSQDLSGRTYNEQFF.

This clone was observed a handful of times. The CDR3 sequence: CASSLRPWTSGGAGEQYF. The DNA for the CDR3 is TGTGCCAGCAGCTTACGCCCCTGGACTAGCGGGGGGGCGGGGGAGCAGTACTTC. The chain uses TRBV7-8 and TRBJ2-7; 15 positions match TRBD2. J lost 7 bases, V lost 2 bases, and 12 bases had no gene match. The CDR3 extends over 18 amino acids. Germline-derived CDR1 and CDR2 are SGHVS and FQNEAQ.

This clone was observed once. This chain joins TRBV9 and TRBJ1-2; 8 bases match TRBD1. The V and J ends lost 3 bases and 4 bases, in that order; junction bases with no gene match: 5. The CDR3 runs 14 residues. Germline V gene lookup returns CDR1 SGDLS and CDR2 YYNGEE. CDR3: CASSERQGSYGYTF. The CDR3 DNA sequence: TGTGCCAGCAGCGAAAGACAGGGGAGCTATGGCTACACCTTC.

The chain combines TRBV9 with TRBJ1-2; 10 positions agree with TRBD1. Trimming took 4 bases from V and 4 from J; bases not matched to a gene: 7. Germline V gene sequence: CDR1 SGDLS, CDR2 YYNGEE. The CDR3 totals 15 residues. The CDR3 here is CASSQRTGGIYGYTF. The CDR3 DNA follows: TGTGCCAGCAGCCAGAGGACAGGGGGAATCTATGGCTACACCTTC. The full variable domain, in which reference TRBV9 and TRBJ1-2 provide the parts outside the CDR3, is DSGVTQTPKHLITATGQRVTLRCSPRSGDLSVYWYQQSLDQGLQFLIQYYNGEERAKGNILERFSAQQFPDLHSELNLSSLELGDSALYFCASSQRTGGIYGYTFGSGTRLTVV.

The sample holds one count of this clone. CDR3 sequence reads: CAISESELAGANVLTF. CDR3 DNA: TGTGCCATCAGTGAGTCTGAGCTAGCTGGGGCCAACGTCCTGACTTTC. The rearrangement joins TRBV10-3 to TRBJ2-6; D unresolved. The CDR3 sequence is 16 residues long. Germline V gene data show CDR1 as ENHRY and CDR2 as SYGVKD. V gave up 0 bases and J gave up 2 bases, with 8 bases separating them.

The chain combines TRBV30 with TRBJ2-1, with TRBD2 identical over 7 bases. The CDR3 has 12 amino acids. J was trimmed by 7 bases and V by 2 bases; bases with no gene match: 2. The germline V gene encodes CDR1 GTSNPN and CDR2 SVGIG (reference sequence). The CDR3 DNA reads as TGTGCCTGGAGTTATAGCGGGAATGAGCAGTTCTTC. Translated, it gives CAWSYSGNEQFF. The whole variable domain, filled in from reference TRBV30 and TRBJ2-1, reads SQTIHQWPATLVQPVGSPLSLECTVEGTSNPNLYWYRQAAGRGLQLLFYSVGIGQISSEVPQNLSASRPQDRQFILSSKKLLLSDSGFYLCAWSYSGNEQFFGPGTRLTVL.

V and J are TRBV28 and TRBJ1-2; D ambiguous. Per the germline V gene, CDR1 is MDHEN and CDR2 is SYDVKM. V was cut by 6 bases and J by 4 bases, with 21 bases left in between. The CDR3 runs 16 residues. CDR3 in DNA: TGTGCCAGCAGATACTCCTCCCCAGTCCGGGGCTATGGCTACACCTTC. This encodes CASRYSSPVRGYGYTF.

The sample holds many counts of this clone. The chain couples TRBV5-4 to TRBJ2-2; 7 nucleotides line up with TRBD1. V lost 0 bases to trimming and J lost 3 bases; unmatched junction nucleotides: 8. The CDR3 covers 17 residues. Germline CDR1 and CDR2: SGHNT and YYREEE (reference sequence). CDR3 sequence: CASSLGAGTDDTGELFF. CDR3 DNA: TGTGCCAGCAGCTTGGGGGCCGGGACAGATGACACCGGGGAGCTGTTTTTT.

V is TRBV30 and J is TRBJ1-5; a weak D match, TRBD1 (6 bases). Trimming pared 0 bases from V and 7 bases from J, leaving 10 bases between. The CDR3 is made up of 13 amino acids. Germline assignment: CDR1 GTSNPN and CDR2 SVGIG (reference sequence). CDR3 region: CAWSVRRGQPQHF. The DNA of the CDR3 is TGTGCCTGGAGTGTACGAAGGGGGCAGCCCCAGCATTTT. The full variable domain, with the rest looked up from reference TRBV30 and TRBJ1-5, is SQTIHQWPATLVQPVGSPLSLECTVEGTSNPNLYWYRQAAGRGLQLLFYSVGIGQISSEVPQNLSASRPQDRQFILSSKKLLLSDSGFYLCAWSVRRGQPQHFGDGTRLSIL.